This T cell receptor (beta chain) appears in the sequencing data of a study of early T cells in non-severe SARS-CoV-2 infection. Study summary: Sequencing used unsorted whole-blood bulk RNA, so chains lack pairing.

This clonotype occurred many times. This CDR3 is 17 amino acids long. Germline V gene data show CDR1 as DFQATT and CDR2 as SNEGSKA (reference sequence). With 3 bases clipped from V and 0 bases from J, the junction kept 7 bases outside the gene matches. The protocol attached unique molecular identifiers to individual cDNA molecules. TCRdb reprocessed the 5' RACE reads via MiXCR and lists one record per CDR3 protein. The sample consists of some 98,000 distinct CDR3 sequences, roughly 9.6% of them appearing once. The TCR sequence derives from an adult who was a healthcare worker with PCR-confirmed SARS-CoV-2 infection or an uninfected control (not recorded which). Material for sequencing was whole blood. The V and J genes are TRBV20-1 and TRBJ1-6; TRBD1 matches at 8 bases. The CDR3 loop is CSARAWTGSSYNSPLHF. In DNA form, the CDR3 reads TGCAGTGCTAGGGCATGGACAGGGAGCTCCTATAATTCACCCCTCCACTTT.